This T cell receptor (beta chain) was captured by sequencing in a study of beta chain features in type 1 diabetes. Every isolated RNA sample was fully reverse transcribed, so sequencing captured expressed TCRB transcripts. Using immunoSEQ multiplex PCR, the repertoire was profiled, and TCRdb retains in-frame clones only, with some absent. The sample lists 400,000 to 450,000 clones, approximately 15% seen once, with roughly 0.038% in the top ten. This clone was recorded at least ten times. The CDR3 sequence is 12 residues long. Trimming took off 2 bases at V and 3 bases at J, with 5 bases between the two ends.

The sequence derives from a man in his thirties or forties in good health. J is TRBJ2-7 and V is TRBV23-1; D unresolved. TRBV23-1 is filed as an ORF, its function uncertain. Sample: naive CD4+ T cells from blood. CDR3 DNA: TGCGCCAGCAGTCAACATTACTACGAGCAGTACGTC. Protein product: CASSQHYYEQYV.